A single sample gave rise to the 5 T cell receptor beta chains below, sequenced in a study of neoadjuvant anti-PD-1 for oral cavity cancer. The data were produced by immunoSEQ multiplex PCR, yet TCRdb's version contains in-frame clones alone and is incomplete. The sample includes over 65,000 clones, about nine tenths of them seen just once. Time point: after neoadjuvant nivolumab, at surgical resection. The material was PBMCs, obtained after nivolumab (anti-PD-1) treatment. The receptors come from a person aged 40 to 85 with oral cavity squamous cell carcinoma.

This chain uses TRBV19 with TRBJ1-2; D call uncertain. The CDR3 loop spans 13 amino acids. Germline V gives CDR1 LNHDA, CDR2 SQIVND (reference sequence). V was trimmed by 3 bases and J by 3 bases, leaving 8 bases between them. CDR3 in amino acids: CASSIGRYYGYTF. The CDR3 bases are TGTGCCAGTAGTATTGGCAGATACTATGGCTACACCTTC.

V usage is TRBV7-9 and J usage is TRBJ2-5, with no clear D. V was cut by 3 bases and J by 1 base, with 21 bases left in between. The V gene's germline CDR1 is SEHNR and CDR2 FQNEAQ (reference sequence). The CDR3 is made up of 18 amino acids. CDR3 sequence (DNA): TGTGCCAGCAGCTTGGGTAGGTGGGCCGTGATGCGCCAAGAGACCCAGTACTTC. Its translation is CASSLGRWAVMRQETQYF.

The chain couples TRBV29-1 to TRBJ2-5; D possibly corresponds to TRBD1 (6 bases). This CDR3 has 12 amino acids. V lost 5 bases to trimming and J lost 7 bases, with 14 bases between them. Per the germline V gene, CDR1 is SQVTM and CDR2 is ANQGSEA. The CDR3 loop reads CSVYTGYGTQYF. The CDR3 nucleotides read TGCAGCGTTTATACAGGGTACGGGACCCAGTACTTC.

This clone has only one observation. For the CDR3, the DNA is TGTGCCAGCGGAGCCTCTGGAAACACCATATATTTT. Amino acids: CASGASGNTIYF. The chain carries TRBV27 and TRBJ1-3; D unresolved. CDR3 length equals 12 residues. CDR1 MNHEY and CDR2 SMNVEV come from the germline V gene (reference sequence). Trimming took off 8 bases at V and 0 bases at J, with 5 bases between the two ends.

The chain recombines TRBV5-6 with TRBJ1-1; TRBD1 matches 7 bases. CDR3 size: 17 residues. J was trimmed by 0 bases and V by 1 base; bases with no gene match: 9. From germline, CDR1 is SGHDT and CDR2 YYEEEE. CDR3 in amino acids: CASSLMRDSFLNTEAFF. The CDR3 DNA sequence: TGTGCCAGCAGCTTGATGCGGGACAGCTTCTTGAACACTGAAGCTTTCTTT. Filled out from reference TRBV5-6 and TRBJ1-1, the complete variable domain reads DAGVTQSPTHLIKTRGQQVTLRCSPKSGHDTVSWYQQALGQGPQFIFQYYEEEERQRGNFPDRFSGHQFPNYSSELNVNALLLGDSALYLCASSLMRDSFLNTEAFFGQGTRLTVV.